A single count supports the clone carrying this T cell receptor (beta chain). TCRdb reprocessed the 5' RACE reads via MiXCR and lists one record per CDR3 protein. Among some 410,000 distinct CDR3 sequences listed, less than 25% were seen once. Losses at the gene ends were 5 bases for V and 12 bases for J; bases not matched to a gene: 7. CDR1 is MDHEN and CDR2 is SYDVKM in the germline V gene. The CDR3 consists of 12 residues. This sample was taken from a study of T-cell memory formation after mild COVID-19. The chain combines TRBV28 with TRBJ2-4; the match to TRBD1 covers 7 bases. The source material was PBMCs or a T cell subset sorted from them (not recorded which). This TCR came from an adult woman who had mild COVID-19 (a few samples of this study predate the infection). Cell type and time point are not known. The CDR3 protein is CASSIGTVSQYF. The CDR3 nucleotides are TGTGCCAGCAGTATTGGGACAGTTAGTCAGTACTTC.